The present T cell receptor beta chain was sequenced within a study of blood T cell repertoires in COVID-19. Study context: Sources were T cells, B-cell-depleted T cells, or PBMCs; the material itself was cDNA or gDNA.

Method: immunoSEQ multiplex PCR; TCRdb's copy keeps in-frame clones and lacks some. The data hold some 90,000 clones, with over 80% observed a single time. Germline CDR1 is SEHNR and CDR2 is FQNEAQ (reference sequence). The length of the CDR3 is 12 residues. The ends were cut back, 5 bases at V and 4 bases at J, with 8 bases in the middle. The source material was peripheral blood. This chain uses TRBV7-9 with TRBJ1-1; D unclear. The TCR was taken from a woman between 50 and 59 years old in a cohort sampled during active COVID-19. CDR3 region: CASSRRGTEAFF. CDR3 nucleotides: TGTGCCAGCAGCCGGCGGGGCACTGAAGCTTTCTTT.